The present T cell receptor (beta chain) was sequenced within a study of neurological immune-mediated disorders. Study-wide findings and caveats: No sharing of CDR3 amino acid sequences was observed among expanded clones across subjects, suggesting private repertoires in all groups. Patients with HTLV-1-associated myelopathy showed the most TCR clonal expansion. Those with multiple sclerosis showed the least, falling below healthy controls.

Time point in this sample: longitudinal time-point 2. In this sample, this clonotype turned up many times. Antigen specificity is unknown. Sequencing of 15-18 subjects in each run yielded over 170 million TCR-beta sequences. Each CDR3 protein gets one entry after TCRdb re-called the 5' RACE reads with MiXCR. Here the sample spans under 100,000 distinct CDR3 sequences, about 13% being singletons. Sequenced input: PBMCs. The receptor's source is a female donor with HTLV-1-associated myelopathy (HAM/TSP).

The CDR3 bases are TGCAGCGTTGAGGGTCGGAATGAGCAGTTCTTC. It codes for CSVEGRNEQFF. The chain employs TRBV29-1 and TRBJ2-1; D unclear. Trimming removed 3 bases at V and 7 bases at J, with 7 bases between. This CDR3 has 11 amino acids. The germline V gene encodes CDR1 SQVTM and CDR2 ANQGSEA.